This is a list of T cell receptor beta chains from one sample in a study of blood T cell repertoires in COVID-19. The data were produced by immunoSEQ multiplex PCR, yet TCRdb's version contains in-frame clones alone and is incomplete. The table lists around 98,000 clones, around 80% of them singletons. Sequencing was carried out using peripheral blood. These TCRs come from a man in his 70s with acute or convalescent COVID-19. Each CDR3 is given with its conserved first and last residue. Each record gives: J gene, clone size, D gene, V gene, CDR3 DNA, CDR3 protein. The D gene is left open where the match is weak. Some rows mark clone size as missing; the rest say once, few, many or name a class of expanded clone.

TRBJ2-7,.,.,TRBV29-1,TGCAGCGTCCAAGGGGACACCACCTACGAGCAGTACTTC,CSVQGDTTYEQYF
TRBJ2-3,.,TRBD1,TRBV24-1,TGTGCCACCAGCGGACAGGGTCCTAGCACAGATACGCAGTATTTT,CATSGQGPSTDTQYF
TRBJ1-5,.,.,TRBV12-3/TRBV12-4,TGTGCCAGCAGCCCCGGAGAGGGTCAGCCCCAGCATTTT,CASSPGEGQPQHF
TRBJ2-7,.,TRBD2,TRBV2,TGTGCCAGCTTCGGGACTAGCAGGTACGAGCAGTACTTC,CASFGTSRYEQYF
TRBJ2-1,few,TRBD2,TRBV28,TGTGCCAGCGCACCCGCCGGGACTAGCGGGAGGGCCTTCCACAATGAGCAGTTCTTC,CASAPAGTSGRAFHNEQFF
TRBJ2-2,.,TRBD2,TRBV3-1/TRBV3-2,TGTGCCAGCAGCCTAGCGGGGAGGAACACCGGGGAGCTGTTTTTT,CASSLAGRNTGELFF
TRBJ1-2,.,.,TRBV28,TGTGCCAGCAGGCCCGGTTCGGACTATGGCTACACCTTC,CASRPGSDYGYTF
TRBJ1-6,.,.,TRBV7-6,TGTGCCAGCAGTACGGGTAGCGGTAGCTCCTATAATTCACCCCTCCACTTT,CASSTGSGSSYNSPLHF
TRBJ1-2,once,.,TRBV27,TGTGCCAGCAGCCCTCGGCGAGGGTTCTATGGCTACACCTTC,CASSPRRGFYGYTF
TRBJ2-7,.,TRBD1,TRBV7-9,TGTGCCAGCAGCTGGGGACAGTCGCCTTCCTCCTACGAGCAGTACTTC,CASSWGQSPSSYEQYF
TRBJ2-3,.,TRBD1,TRBV24-1,TGTGCCACCAGTGACCCGACAGGGGGCACAGATACGCAGTATTTT,CATSDPTGGTDTQYF
TRBJ2-7,.,.,TRBV7-3,TGTGCCAGCAGCTTAAGGCCCGCCGAGCAGTACTTC,CASSLRPAEQYF
TRBJ2-7,.,.,TRBV4-2,TGTGCCAGCAGCCAAGAAAGTCGCGGGGTCATCGCCTACGAGCAGTACTTC,CASSQESRGVIAYEQYF
TRBJ2-7,.,.,TRBV11-2,TGTGCCAGCAGCGCCACCAGGTCGGTTACCCAATACGAGCAGTACTTC,CASSATRSVTQYEQYF
TRBJ2-2,.,.,TRBV2,TGTGCCAGCAGGGTCCAGGTGGTCACCGGGGAGCTGTTTTTT,CASRVQVVTGELFF
TRBJ1-2,.,TRBD1,TRBV7-9,TGTGCCAGCAGCCTTAGGACAGGGGATTTCGTTGGCTATGGCTACACCTTC,CASSLRTGDFVGYGYTF
TRBJ2-7,once,.,TRBV24-1,TGTGCCACCAGTAGGGAAGGGACAACGAACGAGCAGTACTTC,CATSREGTTNEQYF
TRBJ2-7,once,.,TRBV23-1,TGCGCCAGCAGTCATTGCGGAGGAGGTTTCTACGAGCAGTACTTC,CASSHCGGGFYEQYF
TRBJ1-6,.,.,TRBV9,TGTGCCAGCAGCGTAGGGGCAGGGTACCATAATTCACCCCTCCACTTT,CASSVGAGYHNSPLHF
TRBJ2-7,once,.,TRBV18,TGTGCCAGCTCACCGGCTGCGGGTTCCTACGAGCAGTACTTC,CASSPAAGSYEQYF
TRBJ2-1,.,TRBD2,TRBV5-1,TGCGCCAGCAGCTTTTTGGCTAGCGGGAGCAATGAGCAGTTCTTC,CASSFLASGSNEQFF
TRBJ1-4,.,TRBD1,TRBV7-2,TGTGCCAGCAGCTATAGGACAGGACCTAATGAAAAACTGTTTTTT,CASSYRTGPNEKLFF
TRBJ1-1,.,.,TRBV27,TGTGCCAGCAGTTTAAGGGGCAACACTGAAGCTTTCTTT,CASSLRGNTEAFF
TRBJ1-1,few,.,TRBV5-1,TGCGCCAGCAGCTTCGGAAATTCGGGATCTGAAGCTTTCTTT,CASSFGNSGSEAFF
TRBJ2-7,once,TRBD1,TRBV18,TGTGCCAGCTCCCCGGGACAGGGGATGACCTACGAGCAGTACTTC,CASSPGQGMTYEQYF
TRBJ1-5,.,.,TRBV30,TGTGCCTGGAGTGTACGCGACAATCAGCCCCAGCATTTT,CAWSVRDNQPQHF
TRBJ2-1,.,.,TRBV5-6,TGTGCCAGCAGTTCTCTCACAGGTACGAATGAGCAGTTCTTC,CASSSLTGTNEQFF
TRBJ1-1,few,.,TRBV5-1,TGCGCCAGCAGCTGGTCTGGCGGTAACACTGAAGCTTTCTTT,CASSWSGGNTEAFF
TRBJ1-3,.,TRBD1,TRBV5-1,TGCGCCAGCAGCTGGGCTGGACAGGGGCAGGGAAACACCATATATTTT,CASSWAGQGQGNTIYF
TRBJ1-1,.,.,TRBV21-1,TGTGCCAGGGGACAGGGCTTCACTGAAGCTTTCTTT,CARGQGFTEAFF
TRBJ1-2,many,.,TRBV11-3,TGTGCCAGCAGCTATCGTGCGGGGGACGGCTACACCTTC,CASSYRAGDGYTF
TRBJ1-4,.,.,TRBV25-1,TGTGCCAGCAGTTACCCTAGGGGGAGCGGTGAAAAACTGTTTTTT,CASSYPRGSGEKLFF
TRBJ2-3,.,.,TRBV11-2,TGTGCCAGCAGCTTTCCTCTCTCCACAGATACGCAGTATTTT,CASSFPLSTDTQYF
TRBJ1-1,many,.,TRBV29-1,TGCAGCGTTGTTGGAGATACCACTGAAGCTTTCTTT,CSVVGDTTEAFF
TRBJ1-2,.,TRBD1,TRBV19,TGTGCCAGTAGTATAGGTGGACAGGGGGCTCGTGGCTACACCTTC,CASSIGGQGARGYTF
TRBJ2-3,.,TRBD1,TRBV3-1/TRBV3-2,TGTGCCAGCAGCCAACGACAGGGAAGGTCAGATACGCAGTATTTT,CASSQRQGRSDTQYF
TRBJ2-7,.,.,TRBV4-1,TGCGCCAGCAGCCAAGATCAACAGAACTACGAGCAGTACTTC,CASSQDQQNYEQYF
TRBJ1-4,.,.,TRBV7-2,TGTGCCAGCAGCTCGAACCGGGACACTTGGGAAAAACTGTTTTTT,CASSSNRDTWEKLFF
TRBJ1-3,.,.,TRBV29-1,TGCAGCGCAGGGGCTGGAAACACCATATATTTT,CSAGAGNTIYF
TRBJ1-3,once,TRBD1,TRBV6-6,TGTGCCAGCAGTGGGACAGGAGGAAACACCATATATTTT,CASSGTGGNTIYF
TRBJ2-7,.,.,TRBV30,TGTGCCTGGAGTAGACCAGGGTTCGAGCAGTACTTC,CAWSRPGFEQYF
TRBJ2-1,.,TRBD2,TRBV3-1/TRBV3-2,TGTGCCAGCAGCCGGCAGACTAGCGGACCCTACAATGAGCAGTTCTTC,CASSRQTSGPYNEQFF
TRBJ1-1,.,.,TRBV7-3,TGTGCCAGCAGCTTAAACACAGGGAACACTGAAGCTTTCTTT,CASSLNTGNTEAFF
TRBJ1-6,.,.,TRBV28,TGTGCCAGCAGCCCGTGGGGGGATTGGGCGGACAATTCACCCCTCCACTTT,CASSPWGDWADNSPLHF
TRBJ1-2,.,.,TRBV6-5,TGTGCCAGCAGTTACGGCGGGGGGCTGATATATGGCTACACCTTC,CASSYGGGLIYGYTF
TRBJ2-1,once,.,TRBV7-2,TGTGCCAGCAGCTTAGATTGGGGGCAGCTCAATGAGCAGTTCTTC,CASSLDWGQLNEQFF
TRBJ2-1,.,TRBD2,TRBV19,TGTGCCAGTAGTATAGCTAGCGGGAGGGCCGCCAATGAGCAGTTCTTC,CASSIASGRAANEQFF
TRBJ1-5,.,TRBD1,TRBV16,TGTGCCAGCAGCCCGGGGACAGGGGGAAGTTATCAGCCCCAGCATTTT,CASSPGTGGSYQPQHF
TRBJ2-1,.,.,TRBV27,TGTGCCAGCAGTCCAACCTGGGCCTTAAACAATGAGCAGTTCTTC,CASSPTWALNNEQFF
TRBJ2-7,few,TRBD2,TRBV18,TGTGCCAGCTCACCGCGACAGGGGATGAGCGGGAGGGCCGACGAGCAGTACTTC,CASSPRQGMSGRADEQYF
TRBJ1-5,.,.,TRBV2,TGTGCCAGCCGGGGGGATGATCAGCCCCAGCATTTT,CASRGDDQPQHF
TRBJ2-7,.,TRBD1,TRBV7-2,TGTGCCAGCAGCCCGACAGGGGGCTACGAGCAGTACTTC,CASSPTGGYEQYF
TRBJ2-2,.,TRBD2,TRBV7-2,TGTGCCAGCAGCCTAACGGGGGGGAACACCGGGGAGCTGTTTTTT,CASSLTGGNTGELFF
TRBJ2-3,.,TRBD2,TRBV19,TGTGCCAGTAGTAATCAGGGAGGGGATACGCAGTATTTT,CASSNQGGDTQYF
TRBJ2-1,.,.,TRBV7-9,TGTGCCAGCAGCTTGTCTTACGGAGAGCGGACCTACAATGAGCAGTTCTTC,CASSLSYGERTYNEQFF
TRBJ2-7,.,TRBD1,TRBV19,TGTGCCAGCGCCCCTAGGACAGGGGGCTCCTACGAGCAGTACTTC,CASAPRTGGSYEQYF